This T cell receptor (beta chain) is from a study of CD8 T cells in ankylosing spondylitis. Study-wide points: It appeared that ankylosing spondylitis blood was characterized by a TCR beta motif of roughly 8 highly homologous variants. Past research had described some motif variants in reactive arthritis synovial fluid and blood.

Concerning this clonotype itself: Its antigen remains unknown.

In TCRdb, the 5' RACE reads were re-called with MiXCR into one record per CDR3 protein. The table has more than 400,000 distinct CDR3 sequences, roughly 5.2% seen once. V gave up 6 bases and J gave up 11 bases; unmatched junction bases: 16. From germline, CDR1 is MNHNS and CDR2 SASEGT. CDR3 length: 15 amino acids. The TCR sequence derives from a male donor with ankylosing spondylitis. The rearrangement links TRBV6-1 to TRBJ2-1; 7 nucleotides align to TRBD1. The specimen sequenced was blood, either unsorted or a sorted T cell fraction (not recorded which). The CDR3 DNA reads TGTGCCAGCAGCCTCCCTAGGGGGCAGGGCGGTAAGCAGTTCTTC. It specifies CASSLPRGQGGKQFF.